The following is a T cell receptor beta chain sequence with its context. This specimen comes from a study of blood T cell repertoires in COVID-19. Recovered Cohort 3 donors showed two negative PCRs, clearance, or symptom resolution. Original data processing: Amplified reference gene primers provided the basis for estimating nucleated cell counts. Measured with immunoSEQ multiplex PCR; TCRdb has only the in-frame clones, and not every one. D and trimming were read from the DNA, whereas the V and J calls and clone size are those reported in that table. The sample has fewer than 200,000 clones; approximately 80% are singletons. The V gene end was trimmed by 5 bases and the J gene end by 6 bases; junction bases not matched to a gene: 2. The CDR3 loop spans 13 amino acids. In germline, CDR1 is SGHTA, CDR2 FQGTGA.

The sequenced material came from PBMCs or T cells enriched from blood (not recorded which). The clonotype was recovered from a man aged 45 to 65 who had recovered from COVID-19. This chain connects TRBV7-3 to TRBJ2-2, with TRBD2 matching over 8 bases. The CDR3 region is CASSRGGPGELFF. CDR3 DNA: TGTGCCAGCAGCCGGGGGGGCCCCGGGGAGCTGTTTTTT.